One and the same sample provided the 9 T cell receptor beta chains below, sequenced in a study of cytomegalovirus exposure and HLA in healthy donors. Both 60 Vbeta primers and 13 Jbeta primers went into the PCR. The assay was immunoSEQ multiplex PCR, and TCRdb's table has in-frame clones only and misses some. This table holds more than 150,000 clones, about four fifths found once. The sample taken for sequencing was PBMCs. The receptors were gathered from a boy aged 5-17 years in good health and CMV-seronegative.

J is TRBJ2-5 and V is TRBV5-1; TRBD1 aligns across 8 bases. The J call may be wrong; the DNA end is better matched by TRBJ2-7. CDR3 length: 14 amino acids. CDR1 SGHRS and CDR2 YFSETQ come from the germline V gene. The DNA for the CDR3 is TGCGCCAGCACCGAGGGCAGGGGGCTGTACGAGCAGTACTTC. This encodes CASTEGRGLYEQYF.

This clone was counted once. V gene TRBV9 combines with J gene TRBJ2-1; tentatively, D is TRBD1 (5 bases). Deletions cut 7 bases from V and 4 bases from J, with 12 bases between. This CDR3 has 13 residues. The germline V gene encodes CDR1 SGDLS and CDR2 YYNGEE. The CDR3 protein is CASGPTGYNEQFF. In DNA, the CDR3 is TGTGCCAGCGGACCAACAGGATACAATGAGCAGTTCTTC.

This chain joins TRBV5-6 and TRBJ2-1; TRBD2 aligns across 7 bases. CDR3 size: 13 residues. Looked up from germline, CDR1 is SGHDT and CDR2 is YYEEEE. V trimming: 0 bases; J trimming: 15 bases; junction bases outside the gene matches: 9. The CDR3 coding sequence is TGTGCCAGCAGCTTGGCCCCCCGGGGGGATCGGTTCTTC. Translated: CASSLAPRGDRFF.

This rearrangement joins TRBV2 to TRBJ1-1; D uncertain. V lost 1 base to trimming and J lost 5 bases, with 5 bases between them. Germline loops: CDR1 SNHLY, CDR2 FYNNEI. This CDR3 has 12 residues. In DNA form, the CDR3 reads TGTGCCAGCAGTGAAGGGCTTACTGAAGCTTTCTTT. Its protein product is CASSEGLTEAFF.

The chain uses TRBV30 and TRBJ1-2, with TRBD1 matching 7 bases. The CDR3 is made up of 14 amino acids. From germline, CDR1 is GTSNPN and CDR2 SVGIG (reference sequence). With V trimmed by 5 bases and J by 4 bases, 10 bases remained unmatched. The CDR3, as DNA: TGTGCCTGGGGGGGACAGAAAAAGATCTATGGCTACACCTTC. Amino acids: CAWGGQKKIYGYTF.

The chain joins TRBV19 to TRBJ1-2; TRBD1 aligns across 10 bases. The CDR3 has 14 amino acids. J gave up 8 bases and V 2 bases, and 5 bases lay outside the gene matches. Germline CDR1 is LNHDA and CDR2 is SQIVND (reference sequence). CDR3 DNA sequence: TGTGCCAGTAGTATAACGGGACAGGGGTCAGGCTACACCTTC. Its translation: CASSITGQGSGYTF. The entire variable domain, with the rest obtained from reference TRBV19 and TRBJ1-2, is as follows: DGGITQSPKYLFRKEGQNVTLSCEQNLNHDAMYWYRQDPGQGLRLIYYSQIVNDFQKGDIAEGYSVSREKKESFPLTVTSAQKNPTAFYLCASSITGQGSGYTFGSGTRLTVV.

CDR3 nucleotides: TGTGCCAGCAGTTTAAGCCGTCCAGGGGGATTTGACACTGAAGCTTTCTTT. This codes for CASSLSRPGGFDTEAFF. V is TRBV28 and J is TRBJ1-1; 7 bases align to TRBD1. Trimming cost V 2 bases and J 3 bases; bases outside gene matches: 12. The germline V gene has CDR1 MDHEN and CDR2 SYDVKM. This CDR3 region has 17 residues.

The table lists this clone with a count of one. This sequence joins TRBV30 and TRBJ1-1; 7 bases agree with TRBD1. Per germline, CDR1 GTSNPN and CDR2 SVGIG (reference sequence). V shed 7 bases and J 10 bases; nucleotides not matched to a gene: 15. The CDR3 covers 13 residues. The CDR3 DNA is TGTGCCTTACTCTATGACAGGGAGAGGGGAGCTTTCTTT. Translated, it gives CALLYDRERGAFF.

The gene calls are TRBV21-1 and TRBJ1-4. TRBV21-1 is designated a pseudogene. This CDR3 comprises 14 residues. CDR3 loop: CASSKAPESEKLFF. The CDR3 nucleotides read TGTGCCAGCAGCAAAGCCCCTGAGAGTGAAAAACTGTTTTTT.